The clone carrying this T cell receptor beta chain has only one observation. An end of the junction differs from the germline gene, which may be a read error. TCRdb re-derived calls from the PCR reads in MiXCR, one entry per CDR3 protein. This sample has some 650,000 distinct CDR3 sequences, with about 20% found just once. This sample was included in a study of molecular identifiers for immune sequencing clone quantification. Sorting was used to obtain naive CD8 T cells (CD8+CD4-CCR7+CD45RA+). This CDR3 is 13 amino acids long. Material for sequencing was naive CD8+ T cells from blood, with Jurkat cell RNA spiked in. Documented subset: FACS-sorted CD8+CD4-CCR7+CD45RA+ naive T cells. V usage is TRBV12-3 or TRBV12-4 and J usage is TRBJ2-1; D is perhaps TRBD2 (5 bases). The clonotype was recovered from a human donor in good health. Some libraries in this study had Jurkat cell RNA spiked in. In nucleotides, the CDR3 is TGTGCCAGCAGTCCCGGGATTTACAATGGGCAGTTCTTC. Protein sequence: CASSPGIYNGQFF.